This T cell receptor (beta chain) was sequenced in a study of cytomegalovirus exposure and HLA in healthy donors (TCRdb year 2017). Describing the broader study: An earlier analysis of roughly 630 of the donors reported 250 to 300 Gb of sequence data and some 100 million unique TCR beta sequences from about 200 million T cells. Of the 398 genotyped donors, about 84% fell in the genetic ancestry cluster associated with self-reported Caucasian donors. Genome-wide SNP genotypes for about 65% of the roughly 670 donors were used in a later genetic analysis, which treated that subset as a discovery cohort. To decide whether each TCR beta V gene segment behaved as functional or pseudogenic, an earlier analysis of over 500 of the donors relied on high-throughput TCR beta sequencing. Roughly 5 DR-DQ haplotypes were handled as single units for association and clustering, since linkage in the cohort was strong. All discovery cohort repertoires had been generated using a single sequencing platform. The number of typed donors differed by locus: 629-630 for A, B, C, DRB1 and DQB1; 500 to 550 for DQA1; about 600 for DPA1; and around 490 for DPB1. An early release covering roughly 600 HLA-typed donors comprised about 300 gigabases of sequencing data and approximately 85 million unique TCR sequences. The study aimed to test whether signatures of past pathogen exposure could be identified by cataloging public T cell receptors. Among about 360 genotyped donors of the cohort, an average of 235,054 unique TCR beta nucleotide sequences were sequenced per donor, around a sixth of them non-productive. Using immunosequencing, the study profiled T cell repertoires from roughly 650 subjects and related those repertoires to cytomegalovirus serostatus. To predict cytomegalovirus infection status, the study combined high-throughput TCR immunosequencing, statistical association of individual TCRs with disease status, and machine learning. Along with the approximately 700-subject first cohort, a separate validation cohort of over 90 different subjects was used. Class I and class II HLA loci were covered by the typing at four-digit resolution. To study patterns of TCR occurrence, a later analysis re-analyzed previously published TCR beta repertoires from 500 to 850 donors and added high-resolution HLA genotyping. Donor age, sex, ethnicity and CMV serostatus were compiled together with the repertoire data. Rather than using new phenotypic data, the later analysis identified candidate immune exposures from TCR beta sequences and from how often those sequences occurred across donors. The investigation overall reported the following: The study listed 150 to 200 TCR beta chains as associated with cytomegalovirus. An association between a missense DCLRE1C variant and V-gene and J-gene trimming of TCR beta chains was found in a later genetic analysis and replicated in an independent cohort. In an earlier analysis of approximately 590 of the donors, most TCR beta V segments appeared in productive rearrangements about 90% or about 30% of the time, broadly matching IMGT annotations. Across donors, most TCR sequences were observed very rarely, whereas some public TCRs were present in many individuals. In a later analysis, 16,951 TCR beta sequences were associated with specific HLA alleles at a false discovery rate of 0.05. When HLA alleles, especially DR and DQ, strongly co-occurred, TCR associations were difficult to assign to individual alleles. Because HLA typing was unavailable for some donors at each locus, only the typed subset was used in association tests. According to a later analysis, TCR association rates differed among HLA loci, with DRB1 alleles showing the most associated TCRs and HLA-C alleles showing the fewest. A later analysis found that most CMV-associated TCR beta chains appeared HLA-restricted, with HLA associations seemingly driven largely by CMV exposure. In vitro tests confirmed that a few of the cytomegalovirus-associated TCR beta chains recognize cytomegalovirus antigens. A later analysis reported that several top co-occurrence clusters appeared linked to parvovirus B19, influenza, CMV and Epstein-Barr virus. Compared with equally common non-associated chains, HLA-associated TCR beta chains in a later analysis were more clonally expanded and had lower generation probabilities. It was suggested by the authors that the approach could potentially be generalized to other disease states and immunological phenotypes. In this cohort, only TCR beta chains were sequenced, and detectable features were limited by the absence of alpha or paired-chain data. The classifier was reported to diagnose cytomegalovirus status with high specificity and sensitivity in both the original and validation cohorts. A further reported finding was that TCR beta sequences accurately predicted the HLA-A and HLA-B alleles for most subjects in the first cohort. The only immune exposure information available for the cohort was CMV serostatus. Presence/absence analyses assumed roughly uniform sequencing depth across donors, an assumption that may not hold. In a later genetic analysis, fewer N-insertions in productive TCRs were reported among donors in an Asian-associated ancestry cluster than the 666-donor mean. The earlier analysis of some 540 of the donors excluded 15 to 20 rarely observed V segments, including chromosome 9 orphons, because counts were too low. Correlated functional status among segregating V segments might reflect linkage disequilibrium, but an unknown experimental factor could not be ruled out. Because the 87-base-pair reads could not distinguish some IMGT-functional V segments, including TRBV6-2 and TRBV6-3, those segments were excluded. The sequencing pipeline was judged likely to have produced a cluster of highly shared sequence variants as a technical artifact.

The cohort consisted of 650 to 700 healthy bone marrow donors. All cohort members were sampled while nominally healthy, although unrecorded immune exposures were likely present. The donor was CMV seronegative and was included in the group of about 400 seronegative cohort members. A peripheral blood sample was provided by each donor, and peripheral blood mononuclear cells were used for TCR beta sequencing. Genomic DNA extraction from the blood cell samples was performed with the Qiagen DNeasy Blood Extraction Kit. The V end gives up 2 bases and the J end 5 bases, leaving 10 bases in the junction not matched to a gene. The CDR3 runs 16 residues from the cysteine to the phenylalanine. Only CDR3 DNA remains: 48 bases, in frame from the first base. Sequences SEHNR (CDR1) and FQNEAQ (CDR2) are obtained from the germline V gene (reference sequence). To prepare the library, the immunoSEQ multiplex PCR assay was applied. The multiplex PCR relied on a mix of 60 forward primers for TCR Vbeta segments and 13 reverse primers for TCR Jbeta segments. A multiplex PCR assay on genomic DNA amplified the CDR3 region of rearranged TCR beta genes. On the Illumina HiSeq System, the amplified TCR beta libraries were sequenced as 87-base-pair reads. As for the original processing: A later analysis counted approximately 84 million unique TCR beta chains across the 650 to 700 repertoires, and some 12 million of these chains were shared by at least two donors. A nearest-neighbor algorithm error-corrected the raw reads and collapsed the reads into unique sequences, merging closely related sequences to remove PCR and sequencing errors. To assign V, D and J gene segments, CDR3 sequences were aligned to IMGT reference sequences. Each retained sequence needed at least a six-nucleotide match to both a V gene segment and a J gene segment. A rearrangement counted as productive if the CDR3 had no stop codons and remained in frame with V and J, and every other rearrangement counted as non-productive. CDR3 was defined by IMGT convention, running from the second conserved V-encoded cysteine to the conserved J-encoded phenylalanine. The earlier analysis of fewer than 750 of the donors excluded sequences that lacked an unambiguous match to a single V gene segment. An earlier analysis of fewer than 650 of the donors classified V segments as functional when productive rearrangements were above 56.7% and as segregating when the standard deviation between donors was above 5%. A statistical classification framework was built for diagnosing cytomegalovirus status from the catalog of TCR beta chain sequences. V and J gene assignment, in a later analysis, came from comparing TCR nucleotide sequences with IMGT/GENE-DB human TR gene sequences. The TCRdist pipeline was used in a later analysis to assign CDR3 sequences and most-parsimonious VDJ recombination scenarios. In a later analysis, each TCR beta chain was defined by its CDR3 amino acid sequence together with its V-gene family, and reads lacking a unique V-gene family were excluded. In a later analysis, 500 to 700 highly shared, low-generation-probability nucleotide sequences were removed to address suspected cross-contamination and a sequencing artifact. A later analysis calculated a clonal expansion index for each public chain from normalized within-repertoire ranks of inferred template counts. A later analysis computed generation probabilities with a VDJ recombination model fitted to out-of-frame rearrangements, and checked the results against IGoR. In a later analysis, hypergeometric tests were used to score TCR-TCR, TCR-HLA and TCR-CMV co-occurrence, with a repertoire-size bias correction applied to TCR pairs. False discovery rates were estimated in a later analysis by permuting HLA or CMV assignments 20 times. In a later analysis, co-occurring TCRs were grouped with DBSCAN, and TCRdist sequence similarity was added when clustering was performed within HLA-allele-positive subsets. For co-occurrence clustering, repertoires with fewer than 30,000 or more than 120,000 public chains were excluded, along with roughly five repertoires with anomalous nucleotide sharing. In TCRdb, the immuneACCESS table is reduced to in-frame sequences with V and J assigned. These tables do not hold every clone; where another copy was compared, an unresolved V gene accounts for under half, and the others remain unexplained. Clonal size and the V and J genes are those of that table, whereas D and trimming came from the DNA. The sample data list around 190,000 clones, and roughly 85% of these were observed just once. The ten top clones hold approximately 0.7% of the sample.

In regard to this clone: Its recognized antigen is unknown. Nothing much larger sits one base from this clone, and base qualities are not available.

Material: PBMCs. Recombination linked TRBV7-9 to TRBJ2-5; TRBD2 aligns with 8 central bases. The TCR originated in a woman aged 40 to 50 in good health and CMV-seronegative. The CDR3 region has the sequence CASSLTSGWARETQYF. The DNA sequence follows: TGTGCCAGCAGCTTAACTAGCGGATGGGCGCGGGAGACCCAGTACTTC.